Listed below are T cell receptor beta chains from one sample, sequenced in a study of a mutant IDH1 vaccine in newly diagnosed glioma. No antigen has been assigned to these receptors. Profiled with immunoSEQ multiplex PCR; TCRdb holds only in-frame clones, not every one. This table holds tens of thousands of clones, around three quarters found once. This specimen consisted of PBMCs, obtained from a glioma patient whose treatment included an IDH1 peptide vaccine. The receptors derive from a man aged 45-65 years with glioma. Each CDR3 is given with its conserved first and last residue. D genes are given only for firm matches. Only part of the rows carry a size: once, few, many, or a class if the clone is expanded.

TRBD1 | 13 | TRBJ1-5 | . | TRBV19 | CASRQDRVEPQHF | TGTGCCAGTAGACAGGACAGGGTCGAACCCCAGCATTTT
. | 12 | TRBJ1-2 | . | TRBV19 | CASSIQSYGYTF | TGTGCCAGTAGTATCCAAAGTTATGGCTACACCTTC
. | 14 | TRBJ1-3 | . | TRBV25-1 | CASSDWGVGNTIYF | TGTGCCAGCAGTGATTGGGGGGTTGGAAACACCATATATTTT
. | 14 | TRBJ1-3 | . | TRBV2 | CASSEPLSGNTIYF | TGTGCCAGCAGTGAACCCCTTAGTGGAAACACCATATATTTT
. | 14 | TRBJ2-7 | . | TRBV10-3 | CAMVTKLESYEQYF | TGTGCCATGGTTACCAAGCTGGAATCCTACGAGCAGTACTTC
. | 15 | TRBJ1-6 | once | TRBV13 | CASSFGGSYNSPLHF | TGTGCCAGCAGCTTTGGGGGTTCCTATAATTCACCCCTCCACTTT
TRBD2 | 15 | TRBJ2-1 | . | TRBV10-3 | CAISGGGSGNNEQFF | TGTGCCATCAGTGGGGGGGGTAGCGGGAACAATGAGCAGTTCTTC
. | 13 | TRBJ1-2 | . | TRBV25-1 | CASITGQPYGYTF | TGTGCCAGCATTACTGGACAGCCCTATGGCTACACCTTC
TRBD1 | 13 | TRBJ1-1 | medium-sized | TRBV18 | CASSQGQLEVAFF | TGTGCCAGCTCACAGGGACAGTTGGAGGTAGCTTTCTTT
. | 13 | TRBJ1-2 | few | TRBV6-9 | CASSSRVRDGYTF | TGTGCCAGCAGTTCAAGGGTCAGGGACGGCTACACCTTC
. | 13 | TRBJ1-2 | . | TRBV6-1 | CASSAKDRGLGTF | TGTGCCAGCAGTGCCAAGGACCGTGGGCTCGGCACCTTC
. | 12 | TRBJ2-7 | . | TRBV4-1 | CASSPSGTEQYF | TGCGCCAGCAGCCCAAGCGGTACCGAGCAGTACTTC
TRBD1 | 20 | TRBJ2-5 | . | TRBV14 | CASSRDRDRALAGVQETQYF | TGTGCCAGCAGCCGAGACCGGGACAGGGCTTTAGCGGGCGTCCAAGAGACCCAGTACTTC
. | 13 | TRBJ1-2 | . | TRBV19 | CASSEGQNYGYTF | TGTGCCAGTAGTGAAGGCCAGAACTATGGCTACACCTTC
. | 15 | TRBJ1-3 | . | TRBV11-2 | CASSLSLSSGNTIYF | TGTGCCAGCAGCTTATCACTTAGCTCTGGAAACACCATATATTTT
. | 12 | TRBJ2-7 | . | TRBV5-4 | CASSGQTFEQYF | TGTGCCAGCAGCGGACAGACCTTCGAGCAGTACTTC
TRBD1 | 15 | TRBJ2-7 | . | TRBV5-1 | CASSYVGQGNYEQYF | TGCGCCAGCAGTTACGTGGGACAGGGCAATTACGAGCAGTACTTC
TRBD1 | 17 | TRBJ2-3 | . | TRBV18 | CASSPVRDSPSTDTQYF | TGTGCCAGCTCACCAGTAAGGGACAGTCCTAGCACAGATACGCAGTATTTT
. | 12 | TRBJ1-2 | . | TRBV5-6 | CASSSSVYGYTF | TGTGCCAGCAGCAGCTCGGTCTATGGCTACACCTTC
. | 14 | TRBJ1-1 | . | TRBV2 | CASSLSRTNTEAFF | TGTGCCAGCAGTTTATCCCGAACGAACACTGAAGCTTTCTTT
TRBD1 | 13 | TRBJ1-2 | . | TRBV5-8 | CASNLQGDYGYTF | TGTGCCAGCAACTTACAGGGGGACTATGGCTACACCTTC
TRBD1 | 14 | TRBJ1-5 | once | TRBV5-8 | CASSADRGNQPQHF | TGTGCCAGCAGCGCGGACAGGGGGAATCAGCCCCAGCATTTT
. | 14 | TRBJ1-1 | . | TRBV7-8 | CASRVGWGRDEAFF | TGTGCCAGCAGGGTTGGATGGGGGAGAGATGAAGCTTTCTTT
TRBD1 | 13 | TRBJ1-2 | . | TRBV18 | CASSPGTGGGYTF | TGTGCCAGCTCACCAGGAACAGGGGGAGGCTACACCTTC
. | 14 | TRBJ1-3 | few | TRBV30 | CAYHRRSSGNTIYF | TGTGCCTACCATCGACGAAGCTCTGGAAACACCATATATTTT
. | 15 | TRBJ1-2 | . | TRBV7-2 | CASSLAFGAVGGYTF | TGTGCCAGCAGCCTAGCGTTTGGGGCGGTAGGTGGCTACACCTTC
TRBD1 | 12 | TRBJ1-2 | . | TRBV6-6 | CAGSRDSYGYTF | TGTGCCGGCTCCAGGGACAGCTATGGCTACACCTTC
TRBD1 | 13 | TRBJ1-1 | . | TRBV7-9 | CASLLGGTVGAFF | TGTGCCAGCCTCCTAGGTGGGACAGTGGGAGCTTTCTTT
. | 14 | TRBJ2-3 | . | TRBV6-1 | CASSLRGAADTQYF | TGTGCCAGCAGCCTAAGAGGTGCGGCAGATACGCAGTATTTT
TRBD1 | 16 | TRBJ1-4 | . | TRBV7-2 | CASSDEAGQYNEKLFF | TGTGCCAGCAGCGACGAAGCGGGACAGTATAATGAAAAACTGTTTTTT
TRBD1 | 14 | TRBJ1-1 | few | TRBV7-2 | CASSLNRGNTEAFF | TGTGCCAGCAGCTTAAACAGGGGGAACACTGAAGCTTTCTTT
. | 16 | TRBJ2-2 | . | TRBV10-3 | CAIRAAGSLSTGELFF | TGTGCCATCAGGGCCGCAGGGTCACTGAGCACCGGGGAGCTGTTTTTT
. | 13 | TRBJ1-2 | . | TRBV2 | CASSEEGGYGYTF | TGTGCCAGCAGTGAAGAGGGTGGCTATGGCTACACCTTC
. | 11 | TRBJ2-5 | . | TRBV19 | CASSRGETQYF | TGTGCCAGTAGCCGCGGTGAGACCCAGTACTTC
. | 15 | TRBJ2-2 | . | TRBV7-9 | CASSLGTPGTGELFF | TGTGCCAGCAGCTTAGGGACACCGGGGACCGGGGAGCTGTTTTTT
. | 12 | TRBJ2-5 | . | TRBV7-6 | CASSLAGDFMYF | TGTGCCAGCAGCTTAGCTGGGGACTTTATGTACTTC
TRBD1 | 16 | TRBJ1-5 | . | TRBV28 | CASGLGGQGLNQPQHF | TGTGCCAGCGGACTGGGGGGACAGGGACTCAATCAGCCCCAGCATTTT
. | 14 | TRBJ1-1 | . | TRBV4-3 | CASSRSTLNTEAFF | TGCGCCAGCAGCCGAAGCACCCTGAACACTGAAGCTTTCTTT
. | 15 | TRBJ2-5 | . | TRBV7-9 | CASSRRGGLQETQYF | TGTGCCAGCAGCCGACGAGGGGGGTTACAAGAGACCCAGTACTTC
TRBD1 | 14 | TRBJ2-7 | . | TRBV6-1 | CASSPPGQTLREYF | TGTGCCAGCAGTCCACCGGGACAGACTCTAAGGGAGTACTTC
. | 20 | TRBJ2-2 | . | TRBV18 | CASSPRTGTQLAQNTGELFF | TGTGCCAGCTCACCCAGAACAGGGACACAACTAGCCCAGAACACCGGGGAGCTGTTTTTT
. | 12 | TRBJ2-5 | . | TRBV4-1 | CASSQDSETQYF | TGCGCCAGCAGCCAAGATAGTGAGACCCAGTACTTC
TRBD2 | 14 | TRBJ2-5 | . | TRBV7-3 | CASANSGGGETQYF | TGTGCCAGCGCGAATAGCGGGGGAGGGGAGACCCAGTACTTC
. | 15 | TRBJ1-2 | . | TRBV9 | CASSAPGRTNYGYTF | TGTGCCAGCAGCGCGCCGGGGAGAACTAACTATGGCTACACCTTC